A selection of T cell receptor beta chains follows, all from one sample in a study of multiple sclerosis patients with progressive multifocal leukoencephalopathy. The table came from immunoSEQ multiplex PCR; TCRdb's copy has only in-frame clones and leaves some out. The repertoire consists of about 31,000 clones, with roughly 87% occurring once and the leading ten covering 5.7%. Here the sequenced sample was PBMCs, taken from a patient treated with natalizumab. The receptors stem from a woman aged 40 to 49 with progressive multifocal leukoencephalopathy. The CDR3 runs from the conserved cysteine through the conserved F or W. A D gene is named only where the DNA matches it firmly. Expanded clones are given a class, and other clones once, few, many or no size at all.

J gene	D gene	V gene	clone size	CDR3 DNA	CDR3 protein
TRBJ1-4	TRBD1	TRBV4-1	once	TGCGCCAGCAGCCAGGGACAGGGGGCAACTAATGAAAAACTGTTTTTT	CASSQGQGATNEKLFF
TRBJ2-7	NA	TRBV25-1	few	TGTGCCAGCAGTGGCGGGACACTCACCTACGAGCAGTACTTC	CASSGGTLTYEQYF
TRBJ2-1	TRBD2	TRBV30	NA	TGTGCCTGGAGTAGGCCGGGACTAAAGTACAATGAGCAGTTCTTC	CAWSRPGLKYNEQFF
TRBJ2-1	NA	TRBV25-1	NA	TGTGCCAGCCGTACTCCGGAGAGCTCCTACAATGAGCAGTTCTTC	CASRTPESSYNEQFF
TRBJ1-1	NA	TRBV30	NA	TGTGCCTGGACAGCGATGAACACTGAAGCTTTCTTT	CAWTAMNTEAFF
TRBJ1-1	TRBD1	TRBV5-1	NA	TGCGCCAGCGGACAGGGGGGAACCATGAACACTGAAGCTTTCTTT	CASGQGGTMNTEAFF
TRBJ2-7	TRBD1	TRBV10-2	NA	TGCGCCAGCAGCCCGGGACAGGGCGAGCAGTACTTC	CASSPGQGEQYF
TRBJ1-2	TRBD1	TRBV6-5	NA	TGTGCCAGCAGTTACTCGACAGGGGGGGACTATGGCTACACCTTC	CASSYSTGGDYGYTF
TRBJ2-3	NA	TRBV13	NA	TGTGCCAGCAGCTTTAGATCTGGAAGCACAGATACGCAGTATTTT	CASSFRSGSTDTQYF
TRBJ1-1	NA	TRBV25-1	NA	TGTGCCAGCAGTGAAGCAAGACGAGCTTTCTTT	CASSEARRAFF
TRBJ2-5	NA	TRBV7-2	NA	TGTGCCAGCAGCTTAGGTAGCGGCCCCAAGGGGGAGACCCAGTACTTC	CASSLGSGPKGETQYF
TRBJ1-3	NA	TRBV7-2	NA	TGTGCCAGCAGCTTAGTGGGGATAGCCTCTGGAAACACCATATATTTT	CASSLVGIASGNTIYF
TRBJ1-1	NA	TRBV5-1	once	TGCGCCAGCAGCTTCCAATCAAACACTGAAGCTTTCTTT	CASSFQSNTEAFF
TRBJ1-3	NA	TRBV7-9	NA	TGTGCCAGCAGCTTAGGGCAGCCTAACTCTGGAAACACCATATATTTT	CASSLGQPNSGNTIYF
TRBJ2-2	TRBD1	TRBV7-2	once	TGTGCCAGCAGGCCCACAGGGGGAGTAAACACCGGGGAGCTGTTTTTT	CASRPTGGVNTGELFF
TRBJ1-3	NA	TRBV28	NA	TGTGCCAGTCATTTAGGCAGACATAACTCTGGAAACACCATATATTTT	CASHLGRHNSGNTIYF
TRBJ1-2	TRBD1	TRBV4-3	NA	TGCGCCAGCAGCCAAGGGGGACAGATTGGCTACACCTTC	CASSQGGQIGYTF
TRBJ1-2	NA	TRBV4-2	few	TGTGCCAGCAGCCAAGTAGGAGGGATCTATGGCTACACCTTC	CASSQVGGIYGYTF
TRBJ1-1	NA	TRBV4-3	NA	TGCGCCAGCAGCCAAGATCGAGGGAACACTGAAGCTTTCTTT	CASSQDRGNTEAFF
TRBJ2-5	TRBD2	TRBV7-8	NA	TGTGCCAGCAGCGCACTGGGCACTAGCGGGGGGGTAGAGACCCAGTACTTC	CASSALGTSGGVETQYF
TRBJ2-4	NA	TRBV4-1	NA	TGCGCCAGCAGCCAAGAGAGGCAGGGTAGAGACATTCAGTACTTC	CASSQERQGRDIQYF
TRBJ1-1	NA	TRBV27	NA	TGTGCCAGCATAGGACTCCGGCACACTGAAGCTTTCTTT	CASIGLRHTEAFF
TRBJ1-5	TRBD1	TRBV30	NA	TGTGCCTGGAGTGGAACGACAGGGACAAATCAGCCCCAGCATTTT	CAWSGTTGTNQPQHF
TRBJ2-1	TRBD2	TRBV14	NA	TGTGCCAGCAGCCAAGTGTCGGGGGGGCCTGTCAATGAGCAGTTCTTC	CASSQVSGGPVNEQFF
TRBJ2-1	TRBD1	TRBV2	NA	TGTGCCAGCAGTGGACAGGGTGGGGTTGAGCAGTTCTTC	CASSGQGGVEQFF
TRBJ1-5	NA	TRBV7-2	NA	TGTGCCAGCAGCTTAGAGGGCAGGACTTATAGCAATCAGCCCCAGCATTTT	CASSLEGRTYSNQPQHF
TRBJ2-5	NA	TRBV15	NA	TGTGCCACCAGCAACCTTGACGGGGGGCATTTAGAGACCCAGTACTTC	CATSNLDGGHLETQYF
TRBJ2-7	NA	TRBV28	NA	TGTGCCAGCAGTACCAGGGTACACGAGCAGTACTTC	CASSTRVHEQYF
TRBJ1-1	NA	TRBV30	NA	TGTGCCTGGAGTGTCGGGAGGTCGGGGAACACTGAAGCTTTCTTT	CAWSVGRSGNTEAFF
TRBJ1-5	TRBD1	TRBV6-5	once	TGTGCCAGCAGTCGACAGGGGGGGGATCAGCCCCAGCATTTT	CASSRQGGDQPQHF
TRBJ2-3	NA	TRBV30	NA	TGTGCCTGGAGTAGCAGCACAGATACGCAGTATTTT	CAWSSSTDTQYF
TRBJ2-3	NA	TRBV9	NA	TGTGCCAGCAGCGCAGCAGGCACAGATACGCAGTATTTT	CASSAAGTDTQYF
TRBJ2-7	TRBD2	TRBV5-8	NA	TGTGCCAGCAGAGCTAGCGGGGTAGACGAGCAGTACTTC	CASRASGVDEQYF
TRBJ2-3	TRBD2	TRBV5-4	NA	TGTGCCAGCAGCTCCCAGCGGGGGCTGAGCACAGATACGCAGTATTTT	CASSSQRGLSTDTQYF
TRBJ2-3	TRBD1	TRBV7-2	NA	TGTGCCAGCAGCTTCAGACAGGGGAGGCGGGATACGCAGTATTTT	CASSFRQGRRDTQYF
TRBJ1-2	NA	TRBV18	NA	TGTGCCAGCTCACCCACCGGGACTCTCCTGGGCTACACCTTC	CASSPTGTLLGYTF
TRBJ1-2	TRBD1	TRBV11-2	NA	TGTGCCAGCAGCTTGGGGACAGGGCAACCTCTCGATGGCTACACCTTC	CASSLGTGQPLDGYTF
TRBJ1-4	NA	TRBV29-1	NA	TGCAGCGTTGGGGGGGCACAGGCGGTCGGGGCTAATGAAAAACTGTTTTTT	CSVGGAQAVGANEKLFF
TRBJ1-2	NA	TRBV6-1	once	TGTGCCAGCAGTCTTGACAAGAACTATGGCTACACCTTC	CASSLDKNYGYTF
TRBJ2-3	TRBD2	TRBV2	NA	TGTGCCAGCAGTGAAGCCGGGTTATCTAGCGGGGGGAGGAAAGATACGCAGTATTTT	CASSEAGLSSGGRKDTQYF
TRBJ2-5	NA	TRBV11-2	NA	TGTGCCAGCAGCTTGGGAGAGACCCAGTACTTC	CASSLGETQYF
TRBJ2-2	NA	TRBV6-4	NA	TGTGCCAGCAGTGAATTGGCAGAGACCGGGGAGCTGTTTTTT	CASSELAETGELFF
TRBJ2-7	TRBD2	TRBV6-5	few	TGTGCCAGCAGTTACGGCGGGAGGGCCAGGGAGCAGTACTTC	CASSYGGRAREQYF
TRBJ2-5	NA	TRBV5-4	few	TGTGCCAGCAGCTTCTCCCAAGAGACCCAGTACTTC	CASSFSQETQYF
TRBJ2-2	NA	TRBV10-3	NA	TGTGCCATCAGCAGGACCGGGGAGCTGTTTTTT	CAISRTGELFF
TRBJ2-5	NA	TRBV6-1	NA	TGTGCCAGCAACAGGGCTGGGGGGACCCAGTACTTC	CASNRAGGTQYF
TRBJ1-6	NA	TRBV7-9	NA	TGTGCCAGCAGCTTAGTCTTTTGGGATTCACCCCTCCACTTT	CASSLVFWDSPLHF
TRBJ2-7	NA	TRBV10-3	NA	TGTGCCATCAAGGACACCTACTACGAGCAGTACTTC	CAIKDTYYEQYF
TRBJ2-5	NA	TRBV6-5	NA	TGTGCCAGCAGTTACGAGGGTAGCGGATCCCAAGAGACCCAGTACTTC	CASSYEGSGSQETQYF
TRBJ2-7	TRBD1	TRBV30	NA	TGTGCCTGGAGCGAGGGCAGGGGGCTCGAGCAGTACTTC	CAWSEGRGLEQYF
TRBJ1-6	NA	TRBV7-6	NA	TGTGCCAGCAGCTTATTAGGGGACACCAATTCACCCCTCCACTTT	CASSLLGDTNSPLHF
TRBJ1-2	NA	TRBV7-2	NA	TGTGCCAGCAGCCGAGGCCAGGGACTCAACTATGGCTACACCTTC	CASSRGQGLNYGYTF
TRBJ2-3	TRBD2	TRBV4-1	NA	TGCGCCAGCAGCCAAGTGCCAGCGGGGTCGGTTACGCAGTATTTT	CASSQVPAGSVTQYF
TRBJ1-4	TRBD1	TRBV14	once	TGTGCCAGCAGCCACGGGACAGTAAATGAAAAACTGTTTTTT	CASSHGTVNEKLFF